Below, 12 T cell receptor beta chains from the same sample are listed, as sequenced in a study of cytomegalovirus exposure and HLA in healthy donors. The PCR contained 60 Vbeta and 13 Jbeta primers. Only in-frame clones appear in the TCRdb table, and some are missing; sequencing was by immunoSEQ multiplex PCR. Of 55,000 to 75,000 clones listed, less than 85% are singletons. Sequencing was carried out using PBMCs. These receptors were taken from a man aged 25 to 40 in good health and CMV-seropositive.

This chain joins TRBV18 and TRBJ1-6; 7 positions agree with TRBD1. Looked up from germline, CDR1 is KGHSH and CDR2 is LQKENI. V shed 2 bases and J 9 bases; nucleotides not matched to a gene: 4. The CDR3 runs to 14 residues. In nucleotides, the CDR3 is TGTGCCAGCTCACCAGGGACAGTTCCTTCACCCCTCCACTTT. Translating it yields CASSPGTVPSPLHF. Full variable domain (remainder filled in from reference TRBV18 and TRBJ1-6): NAGVMQNPRHLVRRRGQEARLRCSPMKGHSHVYWYRQLPEEGLKFMVYLQKENIIDESGMPKERFSAEFPKEGPSILRIQQVVRGDSAAYFCASSPGTVPSPLHFGNGTRLTVT.

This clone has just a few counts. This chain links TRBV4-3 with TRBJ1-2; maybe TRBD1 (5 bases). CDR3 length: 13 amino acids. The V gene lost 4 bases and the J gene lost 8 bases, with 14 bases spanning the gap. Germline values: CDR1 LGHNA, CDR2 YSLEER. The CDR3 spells CASSPPAEGGYTF. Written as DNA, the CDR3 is TGCGCCAGCAGCCCGCCGGCGGAGGGGGGCTACACCTTC.

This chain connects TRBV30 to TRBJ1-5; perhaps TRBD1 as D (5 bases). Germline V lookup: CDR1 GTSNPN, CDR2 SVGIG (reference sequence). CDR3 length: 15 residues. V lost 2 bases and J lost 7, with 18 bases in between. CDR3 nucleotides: TGTGCCTGGAGTTCCCCCCCGGGGGGTGGGCAGCCCCAGCATTTT. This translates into CAWSSPPGGGQPQHF.

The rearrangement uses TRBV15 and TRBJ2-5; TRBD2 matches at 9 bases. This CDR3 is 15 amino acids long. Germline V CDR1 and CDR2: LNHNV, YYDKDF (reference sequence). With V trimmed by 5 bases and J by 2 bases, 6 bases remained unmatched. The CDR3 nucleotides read TGTGCCACCAGCTGGAGCGGGGGGCTTCAAGAGACCCAGTACTTC. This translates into CATSWSGGLQETQYF.

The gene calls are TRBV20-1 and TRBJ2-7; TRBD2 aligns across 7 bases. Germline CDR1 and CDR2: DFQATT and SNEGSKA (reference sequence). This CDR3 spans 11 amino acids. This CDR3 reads CSAGRGYEQYF. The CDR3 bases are TGCAGCGCGGGGCGGGGGTACGAGCAGTACTTC.

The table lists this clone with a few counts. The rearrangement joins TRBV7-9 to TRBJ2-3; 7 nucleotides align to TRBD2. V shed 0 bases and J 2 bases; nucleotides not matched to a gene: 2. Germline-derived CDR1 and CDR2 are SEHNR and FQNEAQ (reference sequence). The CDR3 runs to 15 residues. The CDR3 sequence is CASSLAAGLTDTQYF. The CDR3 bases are TGTGCCAGCAGCTTAGCAGCGGGGCTCACAGATACGCAGTATTTT.

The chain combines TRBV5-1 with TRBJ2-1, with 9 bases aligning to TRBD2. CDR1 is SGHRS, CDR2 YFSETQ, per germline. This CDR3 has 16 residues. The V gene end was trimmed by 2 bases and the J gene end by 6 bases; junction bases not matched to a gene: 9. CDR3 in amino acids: CASSLGPSGTINEQFF. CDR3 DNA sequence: TGCGCCAGCAGCTTAGGGCCTAGCGGGACGATCAATGAGCAGTTCTTC.

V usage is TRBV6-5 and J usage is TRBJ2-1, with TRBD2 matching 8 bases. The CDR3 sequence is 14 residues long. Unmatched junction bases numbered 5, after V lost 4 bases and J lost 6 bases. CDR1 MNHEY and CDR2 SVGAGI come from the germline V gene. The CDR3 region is CASSSLSGVNEQFF. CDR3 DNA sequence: TGTGCCAGCAGTTCCCTTAGCGGGGTCAATGAGCAGTTCTTC.

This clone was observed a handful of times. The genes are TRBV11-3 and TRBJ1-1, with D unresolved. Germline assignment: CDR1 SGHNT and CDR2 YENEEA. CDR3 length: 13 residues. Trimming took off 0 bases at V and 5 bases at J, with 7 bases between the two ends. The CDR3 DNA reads TGTGCCAGCAGCTTAGATGGGAGGACTGAAGCTTTCTTT. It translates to CASSLDGRTEAFF. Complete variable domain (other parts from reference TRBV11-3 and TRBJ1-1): EAGVVQSPRYKIIEKKQPVAFWCNPISGHNTLYWYLQNLGQGPELLIRYENEEAVDDSQLPKDRFSAERLKGVDSTLKIQPAELGDSAVYLCASSLDGRTEAFFGQGTRLTVV.

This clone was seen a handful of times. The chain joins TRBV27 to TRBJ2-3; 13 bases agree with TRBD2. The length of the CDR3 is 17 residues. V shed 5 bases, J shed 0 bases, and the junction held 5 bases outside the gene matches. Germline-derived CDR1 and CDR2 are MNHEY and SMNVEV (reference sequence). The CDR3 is CASSQTSGGTSTDTQYF. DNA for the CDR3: TGTGCCAGCAGTCAGACTAGCGGGGGGACTAGCACAGATACGCAGTATTTT.

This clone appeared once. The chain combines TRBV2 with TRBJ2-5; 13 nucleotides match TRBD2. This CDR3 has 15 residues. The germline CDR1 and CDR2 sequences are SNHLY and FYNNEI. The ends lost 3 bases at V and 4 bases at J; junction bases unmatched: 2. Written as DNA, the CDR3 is TGTGCCAGCAGTGATACTAGCGGGGGGGTAGAGACCCAGTACTTC. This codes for CASSDTSGGVETQYF.

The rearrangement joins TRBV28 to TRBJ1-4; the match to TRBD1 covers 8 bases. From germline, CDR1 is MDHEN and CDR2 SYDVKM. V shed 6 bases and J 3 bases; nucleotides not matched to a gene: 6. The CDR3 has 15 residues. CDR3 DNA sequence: TGTGCCAGCAGACGACAGGGGTACGCTAATGAAAAACTGTTTTTT. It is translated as CASRRQGYANEKLFF.